The 7 T cell receptor beta chains listed next were all sequenced from one sample in a study of chemoradiotherapy in HPV16-positive cancers. This table comes from immunoSEQ multiplex PCR, and its TCRdb copy is limited to in-frame clones, with some not included. The sample includes over 35,000 clones, more than 75% seen only once; the top ten take more than 4.5%. Source: blood, taken from a patient who underwent chemoradiotherapy. All receptors come from a human donor with HPV-associated anogenital cancer.

This sequence joins TRBV7-2 and TRBJ1-6; D not resolved. V lost 0 bases to trimming and J lost 0 bases, with 9 bases between them. In germline, CDR1 is SGHTA, CDR2 FQGNSA. CDR3 length: 17 amino acids. CDR3 sequence: CASSLAPGSSYNSPLHF. The CDR3 nucleotides are TGTGCCAGCAGCTTAGCGCCAGGTAGCTCCTATAATTCACCCCTCCACTTT. Full variable domain (missing parts from reference TRBV7-2 and TRBJ1-6): GAGVSQSPSNKVTEKGKDVELRCDPISGHTALYWYRQSLGQGLEFLIYFQGNSAPDKSGLPSDRFSAERTGGSVSTLTIQRTQQEDSAVYLCASSLAPGSSYNSPLHFGNGTRLTVT.

The rearrangement links TRBV4-1 to TRBJ2-5; the match to TRBD1 covers 8 bases. The ends lost 2 bases at V and 3 bases at J; junction bases unmatched: 11. The germline V gene has CDR1 MGHRA and CDR2 YSYEKL. The CDR3 consists of 17 residues. The CDR3 reads CASSQLTGGIWKETQYF. The CDR3 coding sequence is TGCGCCAGCAGCCAACTTACAGGGGGGATCTGGAAAGAGACCCAGTACTTC.

The CDR3 loop is CASVYTGSNTEAFF. The CDR3 DNA sequence: TGTGCCAGCGTGTACACAGGGTCGAACACTGAAGCTTTCTTT. The chain recombines TRBV6-6 with TRBJ1-1; D is possibly TRBD1 (6 bases). The CDR3 runs to 14 residues. Germline V gives CDR1 MNHNY, CDR2 SVGAGI (reference sequence). V lost 8 bases to trimming and J lost 1 base, with 14 bases between them.

The chain is built from TRBV6-1 and TRBJ2-2; unclear D gene. Germline V gene sequence: CDR1 MNHNS, CDR2 SASEGT. The CDR3 covers 13 residues. The V and J ends lost 4 bases and 2 bases respectively, with 5 bases between them. CDR3 sequence reads: CASSVHNTGELFF. The CDR3 region has the DNA TGTGCCAGCAGTGTCCATAACACCGGGGAGCTGTTTTTT.

This chain links TRBV18 with TRBJ1-1; 8 bases are a match to TRBD1. Germline loops: CDR1 KGHSH, CDR2 LQKENI. Trimming removed 2 bases from V and 1 base from J; junction bases left unmatched: 0. CDR3 length equals 14 residues. The chain's CDR3 is CASSPDRGNTEAFF. The CDR3 bases are TGTGCCAGCTCACCAGACAGGGGGAACACTGAAGCTTTCTTT.

The rearrangement uses TRBV2 and TRBJ1-2; D gene uncertain. The CDR3 length is 13 residues. V was shortened by 6 bases and J by 7 bases, with 15 bases between the two germline ends. In germline, CDR1 is SNHLY, CDR2 FYNNEI. The CDR3 loop is CASRDPLELGYTF. CDR3 DNA sequence: TGTGCCAGCAGGGATCCATTGGAGCTTGGCTACACCTTC.

The chain is built from TRBV7-6 and TRBJ1-1, with a weak D call TRBD1 (5 bases). The ends were cut back, 1 base at V and 1 base at J, with 7 bases in the middle. The CDR3 sequence is 14 residues long. The germline gives CDR1 SGHVS, CDR2 FNYEAQ. The CDR3 loop reads CASSLGQGNTEAFF. CDR3 bases: TGTGCCAGCAGCTTAGGGCAGGGGAACACTGAAGCTTTCTTT.